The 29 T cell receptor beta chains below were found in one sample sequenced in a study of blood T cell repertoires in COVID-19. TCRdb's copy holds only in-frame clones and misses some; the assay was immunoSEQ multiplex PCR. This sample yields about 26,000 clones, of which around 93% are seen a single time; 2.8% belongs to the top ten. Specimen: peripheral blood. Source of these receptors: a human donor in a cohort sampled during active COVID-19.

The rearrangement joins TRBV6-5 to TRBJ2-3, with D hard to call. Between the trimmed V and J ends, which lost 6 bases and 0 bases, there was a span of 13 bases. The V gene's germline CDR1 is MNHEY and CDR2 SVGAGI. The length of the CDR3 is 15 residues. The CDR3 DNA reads TGTGCCAGCAGAATAGCTGGTACTAGCACAGATACGCAGTATTTT. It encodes CASRIAGTSTDTQYF.

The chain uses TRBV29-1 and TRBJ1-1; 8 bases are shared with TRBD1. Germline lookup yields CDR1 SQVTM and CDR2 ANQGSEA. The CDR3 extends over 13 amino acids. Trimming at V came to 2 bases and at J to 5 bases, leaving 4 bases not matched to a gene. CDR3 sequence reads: CSVETQGATEAFF. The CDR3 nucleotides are TGCAGCGTTGAAACGCAGGGGGCGACTGAAGCTTTCTTT. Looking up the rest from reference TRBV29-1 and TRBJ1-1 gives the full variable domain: SAVISQKPSRDICQRGTSLTIQCQVDSQVTMMFWYRQQPGQSLTLIATANQGSEATYESGFVIDKFPISRPNLTFSTLTVSNMSPEDSSIYLCSVETQGATEAFFGQGTRLTVV.

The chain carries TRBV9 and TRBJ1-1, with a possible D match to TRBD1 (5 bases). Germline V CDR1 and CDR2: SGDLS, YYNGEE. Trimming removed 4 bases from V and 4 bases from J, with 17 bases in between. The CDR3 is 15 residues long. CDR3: CASSPLGGRITEAFF. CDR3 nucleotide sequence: TGTGCCAGCAGCCCCCTTGGGGGGAGAATCACTGAAGCTTTCTTT.

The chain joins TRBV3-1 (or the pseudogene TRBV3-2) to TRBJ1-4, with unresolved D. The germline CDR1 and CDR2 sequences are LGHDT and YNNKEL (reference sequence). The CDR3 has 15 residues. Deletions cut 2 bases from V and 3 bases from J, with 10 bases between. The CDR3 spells CASSQTGGSNEKLFF. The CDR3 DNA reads TGTGCCAGCAGCCAAACTGGCGGATCTAATGAAAAACTGTTTTTT.

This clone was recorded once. CDR3 nucleotide sequence: TGTGCCAGCAGCTTAGAGCCAGGTCTGAACACTGAAGCTTTCTTT. Translating gives CASSLEPGLNTEAFF. This sequence joins TRBV11-1 and TRBJ1-1; D is undetermined. The CDR3 contains 15 residues. The V and J ends lost 1 base and 0 bases respectively, with 9 bases between them. In germline, CDR1 is SGHAT, CDR2 FQDESV (reference sequence). The whole variable domain, filled in from reference TRBV11-1 and TRBJ1-1, reads EAEVAQSPRYKITEKSQAVAFWCDPISGHATLYWYRQILGQGPELLVQFQDESVVDDSQLPKDRFSAERLKGVDSTLKIQPAELGDSAMYLCASSLEPGLNTEAFFGQGTRLTVV.

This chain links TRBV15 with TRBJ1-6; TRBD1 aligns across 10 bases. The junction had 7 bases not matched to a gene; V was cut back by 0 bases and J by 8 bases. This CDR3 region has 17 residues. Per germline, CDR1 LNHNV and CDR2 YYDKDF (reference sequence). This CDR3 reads CATSRDSSGQGDSPLHF. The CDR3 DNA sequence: TGTGCCACCAGCAGAGATAGCTCCGGACAGGGGGATTCACCCCTCCACTTT.

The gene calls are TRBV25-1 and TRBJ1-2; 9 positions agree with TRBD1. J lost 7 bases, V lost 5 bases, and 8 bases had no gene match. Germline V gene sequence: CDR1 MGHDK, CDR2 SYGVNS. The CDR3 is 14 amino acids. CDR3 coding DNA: TGTGCCAGCAGTCCATCTCCGGACAGGGGTGGCTACACCTTC. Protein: CASSPSPDRGGYTF.

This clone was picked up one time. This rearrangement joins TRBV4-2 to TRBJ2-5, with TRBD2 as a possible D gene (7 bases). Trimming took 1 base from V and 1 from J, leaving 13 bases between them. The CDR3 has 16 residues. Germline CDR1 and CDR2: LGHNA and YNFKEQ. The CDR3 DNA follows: TGTGCCAGCAGCCAAGGAGGGGGGGCCTCCCAAGAGACCCAGTACTTC. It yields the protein CASSQGGGASQETQYF.

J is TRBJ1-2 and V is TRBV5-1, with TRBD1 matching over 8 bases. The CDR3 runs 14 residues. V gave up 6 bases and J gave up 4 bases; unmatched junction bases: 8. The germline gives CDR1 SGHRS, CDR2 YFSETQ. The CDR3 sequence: CASKEAGGTYGYTF. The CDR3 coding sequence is TGCGCCAGCAAGGAGGCAGGGGGCACCTATGGCTACACCTTC.

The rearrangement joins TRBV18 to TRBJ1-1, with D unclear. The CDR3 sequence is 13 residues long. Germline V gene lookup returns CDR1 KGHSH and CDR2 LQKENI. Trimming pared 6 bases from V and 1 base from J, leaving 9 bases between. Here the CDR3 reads CASSQYWNTEAFF. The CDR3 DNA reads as TGTGCCAGCTCCCAATACTGGAACACTGAAGCTTTCTTT.

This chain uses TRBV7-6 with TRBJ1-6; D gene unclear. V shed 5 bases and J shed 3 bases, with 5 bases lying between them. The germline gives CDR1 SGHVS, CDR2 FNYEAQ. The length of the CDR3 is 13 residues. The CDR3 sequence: CASSPNYNSPLHF. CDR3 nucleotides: TGTGCCAGCAGCCCCAACTATAATTCACCCCTCCACTTT.

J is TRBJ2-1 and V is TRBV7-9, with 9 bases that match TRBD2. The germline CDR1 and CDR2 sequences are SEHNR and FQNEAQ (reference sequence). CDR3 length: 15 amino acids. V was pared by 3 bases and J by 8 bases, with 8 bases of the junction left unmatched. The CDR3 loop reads CASSFWAGGDDEQFF. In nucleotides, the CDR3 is TGTGCCAGCAGCTTTTGGGCGGGGGGGGACGATGAGCAGTTCTTC.

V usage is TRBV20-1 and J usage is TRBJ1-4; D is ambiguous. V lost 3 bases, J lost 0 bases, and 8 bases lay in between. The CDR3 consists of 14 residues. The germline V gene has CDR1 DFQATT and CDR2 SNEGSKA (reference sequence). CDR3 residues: CSASEGATNEKLFF. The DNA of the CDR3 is TGCAGTGCTAGTGAGGGCGCAACTAATGAAAAACTGTTTTTT.

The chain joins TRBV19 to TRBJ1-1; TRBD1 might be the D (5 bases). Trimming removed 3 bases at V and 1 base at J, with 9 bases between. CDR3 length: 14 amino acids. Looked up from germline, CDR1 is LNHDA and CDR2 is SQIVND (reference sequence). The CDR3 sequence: CASSMSGRNTEAFF. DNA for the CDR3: TGTGCCAGTAGTATGTCAGGGCGGAACACTGAAGCTTTCTTT. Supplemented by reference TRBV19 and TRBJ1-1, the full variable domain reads DGGITQSPKYLFRKEGQNVTLSCEQNLNHDAMYWYRQDPGQGLRLIYYSQIVNDFQKGDIAEGYSVSREKKESFPLTVTSAQKNPTAFYLCASSMSGRNTEAFFGQGTRLTVV.

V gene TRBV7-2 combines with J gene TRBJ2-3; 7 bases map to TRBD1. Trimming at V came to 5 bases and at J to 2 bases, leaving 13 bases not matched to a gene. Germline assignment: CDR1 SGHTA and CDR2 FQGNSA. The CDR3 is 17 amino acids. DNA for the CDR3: TGTGCCAGCAGCCCCCGACCGACAGGGATGGTCACAGATACGCAGTATTTT. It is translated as CASSPRPTGMVTDTQYF.

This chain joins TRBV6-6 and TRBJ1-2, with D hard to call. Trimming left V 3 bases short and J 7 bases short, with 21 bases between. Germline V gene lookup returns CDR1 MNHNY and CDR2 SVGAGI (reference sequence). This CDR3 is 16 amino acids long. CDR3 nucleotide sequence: TGTGCCAGCAGTTATATGTGGGAGGCACCAGCCTCTGGCTACACCTTC. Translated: CASSYMWEAPASGYTF.

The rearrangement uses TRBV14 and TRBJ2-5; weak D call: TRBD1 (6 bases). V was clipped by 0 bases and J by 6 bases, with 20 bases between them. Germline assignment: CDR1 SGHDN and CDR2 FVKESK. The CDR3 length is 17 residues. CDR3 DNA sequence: TGTGCCAGCAGCCAAGAGGTTAGGACAGTCGGCATGAAGACCCAGTACTTC. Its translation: CASSQEVRTVGMKTQYF.

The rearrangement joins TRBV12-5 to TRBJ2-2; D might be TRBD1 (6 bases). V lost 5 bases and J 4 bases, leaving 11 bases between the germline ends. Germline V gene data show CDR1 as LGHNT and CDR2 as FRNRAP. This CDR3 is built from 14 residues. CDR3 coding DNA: TGTGCTAGTGGTAGGACAGCCTCCACCGGGGAGCTGTTTTTT. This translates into CASGRTASTGELFF.

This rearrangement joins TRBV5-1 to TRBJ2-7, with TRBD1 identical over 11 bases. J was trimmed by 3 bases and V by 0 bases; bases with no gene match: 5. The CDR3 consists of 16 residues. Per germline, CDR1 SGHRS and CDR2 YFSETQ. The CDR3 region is CASSLAAGQGVYEQYF. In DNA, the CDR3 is TGCGCCAGCAGCTTGGCCGCGGGACAGGGGGTCTACGAGCAGTACTTC.

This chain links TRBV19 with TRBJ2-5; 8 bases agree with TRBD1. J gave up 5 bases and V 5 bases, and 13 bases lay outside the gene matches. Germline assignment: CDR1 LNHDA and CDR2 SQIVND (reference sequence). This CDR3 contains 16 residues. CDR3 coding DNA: TGTGCCAGTAGTTGGGCAGGCAGGGGGCGCGGGGAGACCCAGTACTTC. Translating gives CASSWAGRGRGETQYF.

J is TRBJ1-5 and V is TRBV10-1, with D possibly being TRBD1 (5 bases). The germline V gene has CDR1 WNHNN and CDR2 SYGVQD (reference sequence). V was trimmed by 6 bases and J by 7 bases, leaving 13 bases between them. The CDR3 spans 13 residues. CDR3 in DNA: TGCGCCAGCAGAACGAGGTCAGGGCAGCCCCAGCATTTT. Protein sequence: CASRTRSGQPQHF.

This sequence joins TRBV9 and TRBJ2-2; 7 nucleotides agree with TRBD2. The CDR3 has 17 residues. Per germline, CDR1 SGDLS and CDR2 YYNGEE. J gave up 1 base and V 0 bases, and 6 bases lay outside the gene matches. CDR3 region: CASSVVGGAGNTGELFF. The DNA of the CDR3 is TGTGCCAGCAGCGTAGTGGGAGGGGCAGGGAACACCGGGGAGCTGTTTTTT.

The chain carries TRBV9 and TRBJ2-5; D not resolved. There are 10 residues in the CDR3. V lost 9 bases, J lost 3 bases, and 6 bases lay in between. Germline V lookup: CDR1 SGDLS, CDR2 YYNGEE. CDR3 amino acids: CANIEETQYF. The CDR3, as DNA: TGTGCCAACATCGAAGAGACCCAGTACTTC.

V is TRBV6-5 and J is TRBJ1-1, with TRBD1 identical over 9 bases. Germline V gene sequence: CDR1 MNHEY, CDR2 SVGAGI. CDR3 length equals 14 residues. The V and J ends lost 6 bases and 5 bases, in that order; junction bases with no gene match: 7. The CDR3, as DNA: TGTGCCAGCAGCATAAGACAGGGGGGGACTGAAGCTTTCTTT. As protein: CASSIRQGGTEAFF.

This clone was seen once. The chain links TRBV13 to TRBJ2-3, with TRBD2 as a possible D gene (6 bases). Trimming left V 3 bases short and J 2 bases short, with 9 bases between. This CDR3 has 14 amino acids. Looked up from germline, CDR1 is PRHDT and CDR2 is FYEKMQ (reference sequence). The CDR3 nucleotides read TGTGCCAGCAGCTTCTCGGGGGACACAGATACGCAGTATTTT. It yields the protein CASSFSGDTDTQYF.

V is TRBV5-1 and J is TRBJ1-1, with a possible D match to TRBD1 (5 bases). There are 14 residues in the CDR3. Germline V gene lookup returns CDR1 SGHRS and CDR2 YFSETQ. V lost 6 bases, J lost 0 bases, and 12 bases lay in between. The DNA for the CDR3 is TGCGCCAGCAAATTGGACAACTTGAACACTGAAGCTTTCTTT. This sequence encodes CASKLDNLNTEAFF.

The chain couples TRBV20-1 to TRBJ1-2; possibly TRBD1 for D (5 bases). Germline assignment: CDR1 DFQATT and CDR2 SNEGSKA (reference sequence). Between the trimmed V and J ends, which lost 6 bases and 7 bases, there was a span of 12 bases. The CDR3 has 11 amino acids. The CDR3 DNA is TGCAGTGCACCGACAGTGGCTGGCTACACCTTC. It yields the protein CSAPTVAGYTF.

CDR3 DNA sequence: TGTGCCAGCAGCCAAGACGGAGATACGCAGTATTTT. Protein sequence: CASSQDGDTQYF. The chain combines TRBV3-1 (or the pseudogene TRBV3-2) with TRBJ2-3; D is ambiguous. Germline V CDR1 and CDR2: LGHDT, YNNKEL (reference sequence). CDR3 length: 12 residues. Between the trimmed V and J ends, which lost 0 bases and 5 bases, there was a span of 3 bases.

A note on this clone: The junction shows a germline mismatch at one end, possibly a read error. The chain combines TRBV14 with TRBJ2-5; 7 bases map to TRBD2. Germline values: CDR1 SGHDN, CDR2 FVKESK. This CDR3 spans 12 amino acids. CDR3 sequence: CSKNGWGGPQYF. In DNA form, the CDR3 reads TGCTCCAAGAACGGCTGGGGGGGACCCCAGTACTTC.